The T cell receptor (beta chain) under discussion was sequenced for a study of cytomegalovirus exposure and HLA in healthy donors. Study conclusions and caveats: The dataset shows that most TCR sequences were rare, while some public TCRs occurred in many donors. A link between a missense DCLRE1C variant and TCR beta V- and J-gene trimming emerged from a later analysis.

It was with 60 Vbeta and 13 Jbeta primers that the PCR ran. Sequencing was performed with immunoSEQ multiplex PCR; in TCRdb, only in-frame clones are kept and a portion is missing. The repertoire consists of 120,000 or so clones, with roughly 75% occurring once and the leading ten covering 2.5% to 3.5%. On this clone: Its cognate antigen is unknown.

The sample taken for sequencing was PBMCs. The sequence was collected from a woman aged 45 to 65 in good health and CMV-seronegative.

The CDR3 reads CASSDRVSYGANVLTF. In DNA, the CDR3 is TGTGCCAGCAGCGACAGGGTTTCATATGGGGCCAACGTCCTGACTTTC. The gene calls are TRBV9 and TRBJ2-6, with TRBD1 as a possible D gene (6 bases). The length of the CDR3 is 16 residues. Germline V lookup: CDR1 SGDLS, CDR2 YYNGEE. V lost 3 bases and J lost 3, with 13 bases in between.